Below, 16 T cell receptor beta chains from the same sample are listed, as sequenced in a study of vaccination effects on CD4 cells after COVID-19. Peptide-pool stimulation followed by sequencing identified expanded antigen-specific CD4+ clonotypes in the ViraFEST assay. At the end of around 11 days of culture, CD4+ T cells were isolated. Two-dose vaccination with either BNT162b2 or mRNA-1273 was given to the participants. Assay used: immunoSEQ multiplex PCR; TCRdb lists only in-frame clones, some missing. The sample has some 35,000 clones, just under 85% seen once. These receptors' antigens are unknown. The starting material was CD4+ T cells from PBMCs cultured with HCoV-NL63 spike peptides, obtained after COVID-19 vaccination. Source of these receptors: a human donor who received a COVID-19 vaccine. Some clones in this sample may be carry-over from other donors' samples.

The CDR3 protein is CASSLALDGTGDQPQHF. Written as DNA, the CDR3 is TGTGCCAGCAGCTTGGCCCTGGATGGGACGGGGGATCAGCCCCAGCATTTT. The rearrangement uses TRBV5-6 and TRBJ1-5; the D gene is possibly TRBD1 (5 bases). V lost 0 bases and J lost 5, with 18 bases in between. This CDR3 has 17 residues. The germline V gene encodes CDR1 SGHDT and CDR2 YYEEEE.

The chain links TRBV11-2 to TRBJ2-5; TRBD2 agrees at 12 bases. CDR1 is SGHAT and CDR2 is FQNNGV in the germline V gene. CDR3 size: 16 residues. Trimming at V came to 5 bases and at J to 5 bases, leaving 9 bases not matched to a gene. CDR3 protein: CASSLGLAGTMETQYF. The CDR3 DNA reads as TGTGCCAGCAGCCTTGGACTAGCGGGGACGATGGAGACCCAGTACTTC.

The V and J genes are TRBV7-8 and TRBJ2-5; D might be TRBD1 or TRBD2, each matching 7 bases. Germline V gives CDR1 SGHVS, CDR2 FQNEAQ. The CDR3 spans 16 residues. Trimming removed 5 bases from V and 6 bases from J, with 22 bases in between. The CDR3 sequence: CASSQQAGQTTKTQYF. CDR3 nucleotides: TGTGCCAGCAGCCAACAAGCGGGACAGACAACGAAGACCCAGTACTTC. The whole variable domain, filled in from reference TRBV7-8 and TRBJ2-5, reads GAGVSQSPRYKVAKRGQDVALRCDPISGHVSLFWYQQALGQGPEFLTYFQNEAQLDKSGLPSDRFFAERPEGSVSTLKIQRTQQEDSAVYLCASSQQAGQTTKTQYFGPGTRLLVL.

CDR3 amino acids: CASSQDVQGDSGNTIYF. DNA of the CDR3: TGCGCCAGCAGCCAAGATGTCCAGGGGGACTCTGGAAACACCATATATTTT. V usage is TRBV4-1 and J usage is TRBJ1-3; 7 nucleotides line up with TRBD1. This CDR3 is 17 amino acids long. The V and J ends lost 0 bases and 0 bases, in that order; junction bases with no gene match: 5. Germline CDR1 is MGHRA and CDR2 is YSYEKL.

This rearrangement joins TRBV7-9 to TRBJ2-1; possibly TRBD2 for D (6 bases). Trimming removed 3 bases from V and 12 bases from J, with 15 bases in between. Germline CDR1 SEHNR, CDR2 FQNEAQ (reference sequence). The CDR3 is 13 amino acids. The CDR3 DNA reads TGTGCCAGCAGCTTCAAGGAGGGGCTGGGGCAGTTCTTC. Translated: CASSFKEGLGQFF.

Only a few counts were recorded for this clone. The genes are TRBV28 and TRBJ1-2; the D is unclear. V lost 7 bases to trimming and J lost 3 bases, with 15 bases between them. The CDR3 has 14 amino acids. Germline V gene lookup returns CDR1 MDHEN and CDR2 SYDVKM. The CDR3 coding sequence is TGTGCCAGCAAACGGCCCTCGGCGGACTATGGCTACACCTTC. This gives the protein CASKRPSADYGYTF.

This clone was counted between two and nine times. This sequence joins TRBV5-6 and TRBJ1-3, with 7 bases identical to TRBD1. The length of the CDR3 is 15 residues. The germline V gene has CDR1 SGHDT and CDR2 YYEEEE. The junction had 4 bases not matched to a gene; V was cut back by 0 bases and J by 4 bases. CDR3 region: CASSLAQGGGNTIYF. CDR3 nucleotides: TGTGCCAGCAGCTTGGCGCAGGGGGGGGGAAACACCATATATTTT.

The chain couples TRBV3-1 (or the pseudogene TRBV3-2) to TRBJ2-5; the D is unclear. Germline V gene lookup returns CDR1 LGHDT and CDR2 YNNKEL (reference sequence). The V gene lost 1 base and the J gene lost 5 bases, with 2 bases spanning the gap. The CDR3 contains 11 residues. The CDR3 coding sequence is TGTGCCAGCAGCCAAGCGGAGACCCAGTACTTC. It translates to CASSQAETQYF.

The CDR3 sequence is CASSLAGGSYEQYV. The DNA of the CDR3 is TGCGCCAGCAGCTTGGCCGGGGGCTCCTACGAGCAGTACGTC. The rearrangement uses TRBV5-1 and TRBJ2-7; possibly TRBD2 for D (6 bases). The CDR3 is 14 amino acids. With 0 bases removed from V and 0 bases from J, the gap between germline ends came to 7 bases. Germline assignment: CDR1 SGHRS and CDR2 YFSETQ.

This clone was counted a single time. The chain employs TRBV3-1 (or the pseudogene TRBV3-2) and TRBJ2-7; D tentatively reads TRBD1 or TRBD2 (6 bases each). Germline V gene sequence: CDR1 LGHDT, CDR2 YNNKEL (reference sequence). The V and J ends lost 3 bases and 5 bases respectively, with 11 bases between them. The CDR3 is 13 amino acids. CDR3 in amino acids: CASSHGGPDEQYV. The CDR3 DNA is TGTGCCAGCAGCCATGGGGGGCCCGACGAGCAGTACGTC.

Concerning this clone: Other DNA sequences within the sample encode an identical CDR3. The CDR3: CASSSGQQETQYF. Here the CDR3 DNA reads TGTGCCAGCAGCTCGGGACAGCAAGAGACCCAGTACTTC. V is TRBV7-3 and J is TRBJ2-5, with 7 bases lining up with TRBD1. Germline values: CDR1 SGHTA, CDR2 FQGTGA. V was pared by 4 bases and J by 2 bases, with 1 base of the junction left unmatched. CDR3 size: 13 residues.

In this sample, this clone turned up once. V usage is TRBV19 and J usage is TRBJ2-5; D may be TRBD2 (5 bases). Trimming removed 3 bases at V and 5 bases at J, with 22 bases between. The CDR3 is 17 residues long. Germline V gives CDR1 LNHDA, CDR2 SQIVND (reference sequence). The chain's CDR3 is CASSIHGPSSGGETQYF. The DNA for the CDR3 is TGTGCCAGTAGTATCCACGGACCCTCCTCGGGCGGGGAGACCCAGTACTTC.

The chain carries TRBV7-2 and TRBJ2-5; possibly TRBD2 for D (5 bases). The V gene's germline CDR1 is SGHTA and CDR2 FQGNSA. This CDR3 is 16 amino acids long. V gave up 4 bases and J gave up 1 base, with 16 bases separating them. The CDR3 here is CASSYGLARTQETQYF. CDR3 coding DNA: TGTGCCAGCAGCTACGGGCTAGCAAGAACCCAAGAGACCCAGTACTTC.

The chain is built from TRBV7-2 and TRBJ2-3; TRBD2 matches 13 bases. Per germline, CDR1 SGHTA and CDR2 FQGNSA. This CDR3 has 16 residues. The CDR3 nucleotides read TGTGCTACACGGACTAGCGGGGGCTCTGGCACAGATACGCAGTATTTT. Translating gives CATRTSGGSGTDTQYF.

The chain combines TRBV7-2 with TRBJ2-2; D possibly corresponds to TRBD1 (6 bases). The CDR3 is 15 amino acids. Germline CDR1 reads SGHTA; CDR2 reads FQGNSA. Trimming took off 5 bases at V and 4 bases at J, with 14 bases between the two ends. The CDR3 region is CASSPRAGVTGELFF. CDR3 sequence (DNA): TGTGCCAGCAGCCCCCGGGCAGGGGTCACCGGGGAGCTGTTTTTT.

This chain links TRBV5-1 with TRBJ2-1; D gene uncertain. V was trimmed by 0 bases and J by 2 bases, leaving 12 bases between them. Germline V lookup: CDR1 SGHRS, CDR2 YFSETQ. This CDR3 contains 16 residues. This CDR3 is CASSLAVGLAYNEQFF. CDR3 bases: TGCGCCAGCAGCTTGGCCGTTGGGCTGGCCTACAATGAGCAGTTCTTC.